Listed below are T cell receptor beta chains from one sample, sequenced in a study of blood T cell repertoires in COVID-19. Libraries were prepared by immunoSEQ multiplex PCR; TCRdb keeps only in-frame clonotypes and omits some of them. The data show 85,000 to 120,000 clones, with approximately 84% seen just once and around 9.4% held by the top ten. The sample taken for sequencing was peripheral blood. All receptors come from a man aged 40-49 years with active or convalescent COVID-19. CDR3s include the opening cysteine and the closing phenylalanine or tryptophan. Each record gives: J gene, D gene, V gene, CDR3 DNA, CDR3 protein. A D gene is named only where the DNA matches it firmly.

>TRBJ1-1|TRBD1|TRBV12-3/TRBV12-4
TGTGCCAGCAGCCGGACAGGGGGCGCCGGAGCTTTCTTT
CASSRTGGAGAFF
>TRBJ1-5|TRBD1|TRBV9
TGTGCCAGCAGCGCTGGGACAGGGAATCAGCCCCAGCATTTT
CASSAGTGNQPQHF
>TRBJ1-1|NA|TRBV7-9
TGTGCCAGCAGCTCCAGGGGTGAGTCCACTGAAGCTTTCTTT
CASSSRGESTEAFF
>TRBJ2-5|TRBD1|TRBV4-2
TGTGCCAGCAGCCAGAAGGGACAGGGGGCGTTGGAGACCCAGTACTTC
CASSQKGQGALETQYF
>TRBJ1-1|NA|TRBV29-1
TGCAGCGTCCGTCGGGACACCTACACTGAAGCTTTCTTT
CSVRRDTYTEAFF
>TRBJ2-2|TRBD2|TRBV2
TGTGCCAGCAGTGAAAGAGGGCGAGCGGGGGCGAACACCGGGGAGCTGTTTTTT
CASSERGRAGANTGELFF
>TRBJ1-1|NA|TRBV7-2
TGTGCCAGCAGCTTAGAGCTGAACACTGAAGCTTTCTTT
CASSLELNTEAFF
>TRBJ1-5|TRBD1|TRBV18
TGTGCCAGCTCACCACAGGGGGCCGGCAATCAGCCCCAGCATTTT
CASSPQGAGNQPQHF
>TRBJ2-7|NA|TRBV7-3
TGTGCCAGCAGCCCCTTATTTGACGAGCAGTACTTC
CASSPLFDEQYF
>TRBJ2-7|NA|TRBV5-4
TGTGCCAGCAGCTTGGGGGGGGACTCCTACGAGCAGTACTTC
CASSLGGDSYEQYF
>TRBJ2-7|TRBD2|TRBV25-1
TGTGCCAGCAGCCAAGCGGGGCGCGAGCAGTACTTC
CASSQAGREQYF
>TRBJ1-1|NA|TRBV27
TGTGCCAGCAGTTTTAGGGGTCAGGCGGAAGCTTTCTTT
CASSFRGQAEAFF
>TRBJ2-7|TRBD1|TRBV10-3
TGTGCCATCAGTGCACAGGGGCAAACCTACGAGCAGTACTTC
CAISAQGQTYEQYF